This TCR beta chain came from a study of T-cell memory formation after mild COVID-19. Study-level information: Clustering of TCRs was largely donor specific.

5'RACE, which relied on constant-segment primers, yielded TCR alpha and TCR beta cDNA libraries carrying sample barcodes and UMIs. TCRdb re-called the 5' RACE reads with MiXCR, one entry per CDR3 protein. The data contain about 540,000 distinct CDR3 sequences, roughly 21% of them singletons. Findings and limits, study-wide: The finding that pre-infection memory included some responding clones suggested that cross-reactive memory joined. Day 15 to 85 contractors were CD4/CD8 balanced; later expanders leaned CD4+.

Regarding this clonotype: Its antigen is unknown.

V lost 6 bases, J lost 0 bases, and 12 bases lay in between. CDR3 length equals 14 residues. Per germline, CDR1 MNHNY and CDR2 SVGAGI (reference sequence). J is TRBJ2-7 and V is TRBV6-6, with D possibly called TRBD1 or TRBD2 (6 bases each). Sequencing used PBMCs or a T cell subset sorted from them (not recorded which). This clonotype was obtained from an adult woman who had mild COVID-19 (a few samples of this study predate the infection). Cell type and time point are not known. CDR3 loop: CASRQAGHSYEQYF. CDR3 DNA sequence: TGTGCCAGCAGGCAGGCGGGACACTCCTACGAGCAGTACTTC.